Listed below are T cell receptor beta chains from one sample, sequenced in a study of control samples from healthy donors and cancer patients. TCRdb's table, derived via immunoSEQ multiplex PCR, lists solely in-frame clones and lacks some. The repertoire includes around 170,000 clones, nearly 90% of them detected once, and around 1.4% sits in the top ten. Material: blood. Source of these receptors: a woman aged 45-65 years in good health. CDR3s include the opening cysteine and the closing phenylalanine or tryptophan. D genes are given only for firm matches. Size values are once, few and many counts, or a class for expanded clones, and some rows have none.

clone_size j_call v_call d_call cdr3_nt cdr3_aa
NA TRBJ1-5 TRBV19 NA TGTGCCAGTATACGAAGATCGGGGGAGAGCAATCAGCCCCAGCATTTT CASIRRSGESNQPQHF
NA TRBJ1-3 TRBV19 NA TGTGCCAGTAGTATAAGCAGGAAAGGCACCATATATTTT CASSISRKGTIYF
NA TRBJ2-7 TRBV9 NA TGTGCCAGCAGCGTAGGTTCACTAGCCTACGAGCAGTACTTC CASSVGSLAYEQYF
few TRBJ2-3 TRBV19 NA TGTGCCAGTAGAAGGTCGGCTAGCACAGATACGCAGTATTTT CASRRSASTDTQYF
NA TRBJ1-2 TRBV7-9 TRBD1 TGTGCCAGCAGCCCCCCGGGACAGGGAAAGTTCTTCGATGGCTACACCTTC CASSPPGQGKFFDGYTF
NA TRBJ1-3 TRBV5-6 NA TGTGCCAGCAGCCCAACCCACGGAGGGGCGCGAGGAAACACCATATATTTT CASSPTHGGARGNTIYF
NA TRBJ1-3 TRBV19 NA TGTGCCAGTAGTCCGAAGCTCCGGACGTTTGGCTCTGGAAACACCATATATTTT CASSPKLRTFGSGNTIYF
NA TRBJ1-2 TRBV12-3/TRBV12-4 NA TGTGCCAGCACCCGAGACAGGAGGCGCTACACCTTC CASTRDRRRYTF
NA TRBJ2-2 TRBV6-5 TRBD2 TGTGCCAGCAGGGGGGGGAATACCGGGGAGCTGTTTTTT CASRGGNTGELFF
NA TRBJ2-7 TRBV6-5 TRBD2 TGTGCCAGCAGTTATCCCGGGACTACTTTACGCGAGCAGTACTTC CASSYPGTTLREQYF
NA TRBJ1-6 TRBV19 NA TGTGCCAGCAGGAGTTCGGGGAATTCACCCCTCCACTTT CASRSSGNSPLHF
NA TRBJ2-1 TRBV20-1 TRBD2 TGCAGTGCTAGTGGGACTAGCGGATTCTCCTACAATGAGCAGTTCTTC CSASGTSGFSYNEQFF
NA TRBJ2-3 TRBV4-3 TRBD2 TGCGCCAGCAGCCAAGATGCGGGAGGGGTGGGGGATACGCAGTATTTT CASSQDAGGVGDTQYF
NA TRBJ2-7 TRBV20-1 TRBD2 TGCAGTGCTAGTGGACTAGCGGGAGCTCGCGAGCAGTACTTC CSASGLAGAREQYF
NA TRBJ2-3 TRBV19 NA TGTGCCAGTACCCGAGGGGAGGAAAGTACGCAGTATTTT CASTRGEESTQYF
NA TRBJ2-7 TRBV7-2 TRBD2 TGTGCCAGCAGCCCCCTAGCGGGAGGGGGCGAGCAGTACTTC CASSPLAGGGEQYF
NA TRBJ1-5 TRBV5-6 NA TGTGCCAGCAGCCGCGGACGGAGCAATCAGCCCCAGCATTTT CASSRGRSNQPQHF
NA TRBJ1-1 TRBV5-4 NA TGTGCCAGCAGCTTAGGTGGTATGAACACTGAAGCTTTCTTT CASSLGGMNTEAFF
NA TRBJ2-7 TRBV5-1 NA TGCGCCAGCAGCATCGGACGCTGGGGGTCCTACGAGCAGTACTTC CASSIGRWGSYEQYF
NA TRBJ2-2 TRBV5-8 NA TGTGCCAGCAGCTGGGGTGGGACCTACGCGAGCCCCGGGGAGCTGTTTTTT CASSWGGTYASPGELFF
NA TRBJ2-6 TRBV28 NA TGTGCCAGCAGTTTACGGACCTCTGGGGCCAACGTCCTGACTTTC CASSLRTSGANVLTF
once TRBJ2-1 TRBV4-3 TRBD2 TGCGCCAGCAGCCAAGTTTCTAGCGGGGAGGATGAGCAGTTCTTC CASSQVSSGEDEQFF
NA TRBJ2-2 TRBV7-2 TRBD2 TGTGCCAGCAGCCCAACTAGCGTCAGCACCGGGGAGCTGTTTTTT CASSPTSVSTGELFF
NA TRBJ2-5 TRBV19 NA TGTGCCAGTAAAATAATGGCACATTCGGGGGAGACCCAGTACTTC CASKIMAHSGETQYF
NA TRBJ2-2 TRBV9 NA TGTGCCAGCAGCATCCGGGCTAACACCGGGGAGCTGTTTTTT CASSIRANTGELFF
NA TRBJ2-4 TRBV5-1 NA TGCGCCAGCAGCTTGGGAGGACAGGGAGGGGACATTCAGTACTTC CASSLGGQGGDIQYF
NA TRBJ1-2 TRBV18 NA TGTGCCAGCTCACCCGCGACAGGAAACTATGGCTACACCTTC CASSPATGNYGYTF
few TRBJ1-5 TRBV7-2 TRBD1 TGTGCCAGCAGCATCCGGGACAGGGCGTTGGGCAATCAGCCCCAGCATTTT CASSIRDRALGNQPQHF
NA TRBJ1-1 TRBV30 NA TGTGCCTGGAGCCAACGACGAGGGGCAAGGTCTGCAGGTTCTGAAGCTTTCTTT CAWSQRRGARSAGSEAFF
NA TRBJ2-5 TRBV10-3 NA TGTGCCACCGGTACCGGGACAAATCAAGTGGAGACCCAGTACTTC CATGTGTNQVETQYF
NA TRBJ1-5 TRBV18 TRBD1 TGTGCCAGCTCGACAGGGTTAGGCAATCAGCCCCAGCATTTT CASSTGLGNQPQHF
NA TRBJ2-1 TRBV7-9 TRBD1 TGTGCCAGCAGCTTAGGACAGGGATGGCAGTTCTTC CASSLGQGWQFF
NA TRBJ1-2 TRBV6-1 TRBD1 TGTGCCAGCAGTGACCGGACAGGGGGCGGCAACTATGGCTACACCTTC CASSDRTGGGNYGYTF
NA TRBJ1-2 TRBV24-1 NA TGTGCCACCAGTGATGCCGGTACGGTTTATGGCTACACCTTC CATSDAGTVYGYTF
NA TRBJ1-1 TRBV18 NA TGTGCCAGCTCCCCTGATCGGGCGAACACTGAAGCTTTCTTT CASSPDRANTEAFF
NA TRBJ1-2 TRBV18 TRBD1 TGTGCCAGCCGCCCCGGGACAGCGGACTATGGCTACACCTTC CASRPGTADYGYTF
NA TRBJ2-3 TRBV5-1 NA TGCGCCAGCAGCTTGGACGGGCGCACAGATACGCAGTATTTT CASSLDGRTDTQYF
NA TRBJ2-1 TRBV10-3 TRBD1 TGTGCCATCAGGGGGACAGGAGTCTCCTACAATGAGCAGTTCTTC CAIRGTGVSYNEQFF
NA TRBJ2-5 TRBV6-2/TRBV6-3 NA TGTGCCAGCAGTGCGGGACAACAAGAGACCCAGTACTTC CASSAGQQETQYF
few TRBJ2-1 TRBV6-4 TRBD2 TGTGCCAGCAGTAAGACTAGCTCCAATGAGCAGTTCTTC CASSKTSSNEQFF
NA TRBJ1-4 TRBV18 NA TGTGCCAGCTCACCGGCCGCAACTAATGAAAAACTGTTTTTT CASSPAATNEKLFF
NA TRBJ1-6 TRBV7-2 NA TGTGCCAGCAGCTCCGAACCGGGACTATATAATTCACCCCTCCACTTT CASSSEPGLYNSPLHF
NA TRBJ2-2 TRBV7-6 TRBD2 TGTGCCAGCAGCTTAGCAGCGGGGGTAAACACCGGGGAGCTGTTTTTT CASSLAAGVNTGELFF
NA TRBJ2-1 TRBV6-6 NA TGTGCCAGCAGTTACGCCCAGGGGGGAGGGGGTGAGCAGTTCTTC CASSYAQGGGGEQFF
NA TRBJ2-3 TRBV4-2 NA TGTGCCAGCAGCCAATCATGGGGGACCACAGATACGCAGTATTTT CASSQSWGTTDTQYF
NA TRBJ2-2 TRBV5-4 NA TGTGCCAGCAGCTTGGACGGGAACACCGGGGAGCTGTTTTTT CASSLDGNTGELFF
NA TRBJ2-3 TRBV11-3 NA TGTGCCAGCAGCTCCCCTCTTGAGGATACGCAGTATTTT CASSSPLEDTQYF
NA TRBJ1-3 TRBV5-6 NA TGTGCCAGCAGCTTGTTCGGTAACGGAAACACCATATATTTT CASSLFGNGNTIYF
NA TRBJ2-7 TRBV29-1 NA TGCAGCGTGGGGACACTATCCTACGAGCAGTACTTC CSVGTLSYEQYF
few TRBJ1-4 TRBV28 NA TGTGCCAGCAGTTTTGGGAGGGAAAAACTGTTTTTT CASSFGREKLFF
NA TRBJ2-7 TRBV27 TRBD1 TGTGCCAGCAGTTCCCAGGACAGGCTCTCCCCCTACGAGCAGTACTTC CASSSQDRLSPYEQYF
NA TRBJ2-5 TRBV6-6 NA TGTGCCAGCAGAACCCCAGGGGAGGAGACCCAGTACTTC CASRTPGEETQYF
NA TRBJ2-1 TRBV10-3 NA TGTGCCACTCACGAAAACAATGAGCAGTTCTTC CATHENNEQFF
NA TRBJ1-4 TRBV6-5 NA TGTGCCAGCAGTTACCGGGGACATCGTGAAAAACTGTTTTTT CASSYRGHREKLFF
once TRBJ1-2 TRBV6-5 NA TGTGCCAGCAGTTACTCAACTACGGGGAGCTATGGCTACACCTTC CASSYSTTGSYGYTF